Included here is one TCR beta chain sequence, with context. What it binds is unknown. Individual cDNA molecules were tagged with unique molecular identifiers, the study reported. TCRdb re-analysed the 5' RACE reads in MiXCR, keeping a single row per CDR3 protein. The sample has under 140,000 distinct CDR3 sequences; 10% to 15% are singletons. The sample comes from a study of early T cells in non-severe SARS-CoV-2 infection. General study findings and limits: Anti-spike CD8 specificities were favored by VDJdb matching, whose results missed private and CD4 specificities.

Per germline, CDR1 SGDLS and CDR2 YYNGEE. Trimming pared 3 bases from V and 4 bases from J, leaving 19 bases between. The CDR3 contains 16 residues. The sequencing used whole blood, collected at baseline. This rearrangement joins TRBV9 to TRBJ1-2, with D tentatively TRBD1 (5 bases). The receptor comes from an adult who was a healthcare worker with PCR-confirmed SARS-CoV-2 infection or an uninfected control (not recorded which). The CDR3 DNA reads TGTGCCAGCAGCGGATGGACCGGGACGGCAACCTATGGCTACACCTTC. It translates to CASSGWTGTATYGYTF.